This T cell receptor (beta chain) derives from a study of blood T cells in healthy people across ages. Study-wide points: There were more naive CD4+ cells and higher diversity in long-lived donors than in aged donors. Across the age range, TCR beta diversity per million T cells fell in a roughly linear way.

The V gene end was trimmed by 3 bases and the J gene end by 4 bases; junction bases not matched to a gene: 7. The CDR3 covers 15 residues. Germline loops: CDR1 LGHDT, CDR2 YNNKEL (reference sequence). Individuals who donated were healthy Caucasians from Russia aged roughly 6 to 100. This clonotype was detected a few times. Antigen unknown. A second PCR of 7 to 11 cycles used a sample-barcoded 5' primer and a J-beta primer mix. The authors tagged each cDNA molecule using a template-switch adaptor with 12 random nucleotides. A single record per CDR3 protein comes from TCRdb applying MiXCR to the 5' RACE reads. This sample has fewer than 2,000,000 distinct CDR3 sequences; around 36% occur once, and the top ten carry around 11%.

The sample taken for sequencing was blood. The receptor's source is a woman aged 25 to 39 in good health. The chain combines TRBV3-1 with TRBJ2-7, with 9 nucleotides matching TRBD2. As DNA, the CDR3 is TGTGCCAGCAGCCAGCGCGGCGGGGGGGGTTACGAGCAGTACTTC. This gives the protein CASSQRGGGGYEQYF.